The rows below give T cell receptor beta chains drawn from one sample of a study of blood T cells in healthy people across ages. TCRdb fed the 5' RACE reads into MiXCR, producing one record per CDR3 protein. The sample has 1.4 million to 1.5 million distinct CDR3 sequences, approximately 40% seen once; the top ten hold roughly 7.9%. The sample taken for sequencing was blood. These receptor sequences come from a woman younger than 35 in good health. CDR3s include the opening cysteine and the closing phenylalanine or tryptophan. D genes are given only for firm matches. The size entry is marked missing in some rows and otherwise reads once, few, many or a size class.

>TRBD1|TRBJ1-2|TRBV4-1|NA
CASSQGSRGRYGYTF
TGCGCCAGCAGCCAAGGGTCCAGGGGGCGCTATGGCTACACCTTC
>TRBD2|TRBJ2-5|TRBV7-2|NA
CASSLAGTSGSHSETQYF
TGTGCCAGCAGCTTAGCCGGGACTAGCGGGAGTCACTCCGAGACCCAGTACTTC
>NA|TRBJ1-6|TRBV7-9|NA
CASSLVGLDPLHF
TGTGCCAGCAGCTTAGTCGGGTTGGATCCCCTCCACTTT
>TRBD1|TRBJ1-2|TRBV9|NA
CASSPVQGERGYTF
TGTGCCAGCAGCCCAGTCCAGGGGGAGAGAGGCTACACCTTC
>TRBD1|TRBJ1-2|TRBV20-1|NA
CSARPGGDFYGYTF
TGCAGTGCTAGGCCAGGGGGCGATTTCTATGGCTACACCTTC
>TRBD2|TRBJ2-1|TRBV20-1|NA
CSARTSGGSSYNEQFF
TGCAGTGCAAGGACTAGCGGGGGAAGCTCCTACAATGAGCAGTTCTTC
>NA|TRBJ2-7|TRBV4-2|NA
CASSAITAGNVDEQYF
TGTGCCAGCAGCGCCATTACGGCGGGGAATGTCGACGAGCAGTACTTC
>NA|TRBJ1-2|TRBV27|NA
CASSLFSAGLHYGYTF
TGTGCCAGCAGTTTATTCAGCGCGGGACTTCACTATGGCTACACCTTC
>NA|TRBJ2-7|TRBV12-3/TRBV12-4|NA
CASSPPFGAYEQYF
TGTGCCAGCAGTCCGCCGTTTGGGGCCTACGAGCAGTACTTC
>NA|TRBJ2-7|TRBV4-1|NA
CASSRQQGNEQYF
TGCGCCAGCAGCCGGCAACAGGGTAACGAGCAGTACTTC
>NA|TRBJ2-7|TRBV11-2|NA
CASSQRANYEQYF
TGTGCCAGCAGCCAGAGGGCTAACTACGAGCAGTACTTC
>NA|TRBJ2-5|TRBV13|many
CASSLKGNGETQYF
TGTGCCAGCAGCTTAAAGGGGAACGGCGAGACCCAGTACTTC
>NA|TRBJ1-1|TRBV6-5|NA
CASSKGGKLNTEAFF
TGTGCCAGCAGTAAAGGGGGGAAGCTGAACACTGAAGCTTTCTTT
>NA|TRBJ1-4|TRBV12-3/TRBV12-4|once
CASSFKTGWANEKLFF
TGTGCCAGCAGTTTTAAGACTGGTTGGGCTAATGAAAAACTGTTTTTT
>TRBD2|TRBJ2-1|TRBV2|NA
CASSDGTSGNYNEQFF
TGTGCCAGCAGTGATGGGACTAGCGGGAACTACAATGAGCAGTTCTTC
>TRBD1|TRBJ1-1|TRBV6-5|NA
CASRGNAGGRTEAFF
TGTGCCAGCCGTGGAAATGCAGGGGGTCGCACTGAAGCTTTCTTT
>NA|TRBJ2-3|TRBV29-1|NA
CSVEEDESLTDTQYF
TGCAGCGTTGAAGAGGACGAATCACTCACAGATACGCAGTATTTT
>NA|TRBJ1-4|TRBV14|NA
CASSQDPGNLATNEKLFF
TGTGCCAGCAGCCAAGATCCGGGAAATCTAGCGACTAATGAAAAACTGTTTTTT
>NA|TRBJ2-3|TRBV7-8|NA
CASSPAGPDTQYF
TGTGCCAGCAGCCCAGCGGGCCCCGATACGCAGTATTTT
>TRBD2|TRBJ2-1|TRBV29-1|many
CSAMIAGGSGEQFF
TGCAGCGCAATGATAGCGGGAGGGAGCGGCGAGCAGTTCTTC
>TRBD2|TRBJ2-1|TRBV10-3|NA
CAISAPGSGGPGEQFF
TGTGCCATCAGTGCCCCGGGCAGCGGGGGACCTGGTGAGCAGTTCTTC
>NA|TRBJ2-3|TRBV12-3/TRBV12-4|few
CASSQPSSTDTQYF
TGTGCCAGCAGTCAGCCTTCTAGCACAGATACGCAGTATTTT
>NA|TRBJ1-6|TRBV12-3/TRBV12-4|few
CASRLGTENSPLHF
TGTGCCAGCAGACTTGGAACCGAGAATTCACCCCTCCACTTT
>NA|TRBJ1-2|TRBV20-1|few
CSANIGPRSGYGYTF
TGCAGTGCTAATATCGGACCGAGATCAGGCTATGGCTACACCTTC
>TRBD2|TRBJ2-1|TRBV11-2|NA
CASSARLAETYNEQFF
TGTGCCAGCAGCGCCAGACTAGCGGAGACCTACAATGAGCAGTTCTTC
>TRBD2|TRBJ2-3|TRBV9|NA
CASSVERGSSTDTQYF
TGTGCCAGCAGCGTAGAGCGGGGTTCTAGCACAGATACGCAGTATTTT
>TRBD1|TRBJ2-1|TRBV6-6|many
CASSFSPPGQGVYNEQFF
TGTGCCAGCAGTTTCTCCCCTCCCGGACAGGGGGTCTACAATGAGCAGTTCTTC
>NA|TRBJ2-7|TRBV28|NA
CASSPRRGITYEQYF
TGTGCCAGCAGTCCCCGGCGGGGTATAACCTACGAGCAGTACTTC
>TRBD1|TRBJ1-1|TRBV12-3/TRBV12-4|NA
CASSLGLGRGLTEAFF
TGTGCCAGCAGTTTGGGTCTTGGCAGGGGGCTCACTGAAGCTTTCTTT
>TRBD2|TRBJ2-1|TRBV29-1|few
CSVETPLRAPQQAGGPYSYNEQFF
TGCAGCGTTGAGACCCCACTCCGGGCCCCGCAGCAAGCGGGAGGGCCTTACTCCTACAATGAGCAGTTCTTC
>TRBD1|TRBJ2-7|TRBV28|few
CASSDRGSSSYEQYF
TGTGCCAGCAGTGACAGGGGGTCCTCCTCCTACGAGCAGTACTTC
>TRBD2|TRBJ2-7|TRBV20-1|NA
CSARSSSGKFGDYEQYF
TGCAGTGCTAGAAGTTCCAGCGGGAAGTTTGGTGACTACGAGCAGTACTTC
>NA|TRBJ1-2|TRBV7-2|NA
CASSPSSGNYGYTF
TGTGCCAGCAGCCCGTCATCAGGGAACTATGGCTACACCTTC
>TRBD1|TRBJ1-4|TRBV20-1|few
CSAKTGYEKLFF
TGCAGTGCGAAGACAGGGTATGAAAAACTGTTTTTT
>NA|TRBJ1-3|TRBV6-5|NA
CASSYSRSEHSGNTIYF
TGTGCCAGCAGTTACTCGAGGTCGGAGCACTCTGGAAACACCATATATTTT
>NA|TRBJ1-1|TRBV3-1|NA
CASSQDKGMNTEAFF
TGTGCCAGCAGCCAAGATAAGGGGATGAACACTGAAGCTTTCTTT
>NA|TRBJ2-7|TRBV3-1|few
CASSQGGTNSYEQYF
TGTGCCAGCAGCCAAGGCGGGACAAACTCCTACGAGCAGTACTTC
>TRBD1|TRBJ1-1|TRBV20-1|NA
CSATGTGHTEAFF
TGCAGTGCTACCGGGACAGGACACACTGAAGCTTTCTTT
>NA|TRBJ1-1|TRBV6-5|NA
CASRVLQGKNTEAFF
TGTGCCAGCAGAGTATTACAGGGAAAGAACACTGAAGCTTTCTTT
>NA|TRBJ1-5|TRBV4-1|NA
CASSQGSGRQPQHF
TGCGCCAGCAGCCAAGGGTCAGGCCGTCAGCCCCAGCATTTT
>NA|TRBJ1-1|TRBV28|NA
CASSLRRTEAFF
TGTGCCAGCAGTTTGCGGAGGACTGAAGCTTTCTTT